Reported below is one TCR beta chain. What it binds is unknown. The germline V gene encodes CDR1 SGHKS and CDR2 YYEKEE (reference sequence). Trimming took off 3 bases at V and 4 bases at J, with 7 bases between the two ends. This CDR3 spans 12 amino acids. Treg sorting used a CD4+CD25+CD127-/low gate. After constant-region reverse-primer amplification, full-length variable regions underwent semi-nested PCR with Nested Universal Primer A. A single record per CDR3 protein comes from TCRdb applying MiXCR to the 5' RACE reads. The table shows fewer than 65,000 distinct CDR3 sequences, with roughly 20% occurring only once. Findings and caveats of the study: Tumor Treg TCRs overlapped most with tumor naive CD4+ cells. Tumor memory CD4+ T cell TCR gene usage clustered with blood and lymph node memory CD4+ cells and lymph node naive CD4+ cells.

The sequence was collected from a female donor with breast cancer. The sequenced sample was tumor-infiltrating Tregs sorted from the breast tumor. V usage is TRBV5-5 and J usage is TRBJ1-1, with unresolved D. Written as DNA, the CDR3 is TGTGCCAGCAGCTCAAGCCCCACTGAAGCTTTCTTT. Encoded protein: CASSSSPTEAFF.